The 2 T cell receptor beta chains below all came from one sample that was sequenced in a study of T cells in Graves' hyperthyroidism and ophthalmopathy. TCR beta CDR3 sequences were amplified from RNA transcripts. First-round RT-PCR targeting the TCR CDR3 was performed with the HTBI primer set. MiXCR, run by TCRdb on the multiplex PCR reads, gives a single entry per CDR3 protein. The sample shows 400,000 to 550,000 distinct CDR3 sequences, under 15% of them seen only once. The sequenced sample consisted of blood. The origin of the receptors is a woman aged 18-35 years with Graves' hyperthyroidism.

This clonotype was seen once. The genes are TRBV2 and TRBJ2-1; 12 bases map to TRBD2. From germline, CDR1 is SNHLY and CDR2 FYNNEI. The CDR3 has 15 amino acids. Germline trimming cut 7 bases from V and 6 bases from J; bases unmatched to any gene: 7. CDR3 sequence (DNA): TGTGCCAGCAAGAGACTAGCGGGAGTGGCCAATGAGCAGTTCTTC. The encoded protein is CASKRLAGVANEQFF.

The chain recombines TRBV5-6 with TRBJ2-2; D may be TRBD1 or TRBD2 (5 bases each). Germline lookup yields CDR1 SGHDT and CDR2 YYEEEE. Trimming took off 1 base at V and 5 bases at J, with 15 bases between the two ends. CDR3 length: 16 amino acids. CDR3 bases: TGTGCCAGCAGCTTGAGGGCAGGGAGCCGTACCGGGGAGCTGTTTTTT. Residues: CASSLRAGSRTGELFF.